Listed below are T cell receptor beta chains from one sample, sequenced in a study of cytomegalovirus exposure and HLA in healthy donors. Only in-frame clones appear in the TCRdb table, and some are missing; sequencing was by immunoSEQ multiplex PCR. Of about 150,000 clones listed, about 80% are singletons. The sequenced material came from PBMCs. Every receptor here comes from a woman aged 25 to 45 in good health and CMV-seronegative. The CDR3 runs from the conserved cysteine through the conserved F or W. A D gene is named only where the DNA matches it firmly. The size of a clone is reported for some rows only, either as once, few or many, or as a class for expanded clones.

J gene,V gene,clone size,D gene,CDR3 protein,CDR3 DNA
TRBJ1-4,TRBV7-2,-,TRBD1,CASSPGTGFSEKLFF,TGTGCCAGCAGCCCGGGGACAGGGTTCTCCGAAAAACTGTTTTTT
TRBJ2-7,TRBV30,-,TRBD1,CAWTPDRALKQYF,TGTGCCTGGACCCCCGACAGGGCCCTAAAGCAGTACTTC
TRBJ2-5,TRBV27,-,TRBD1,CASSLSGTTGLVETQYF,TGTGCCAGCAGTTTATCGGGAACGACAGGGTTGGTAGAGACCCAGTACTTC
TRBJ1-1,TRBV4-2,-,TRBD1,CASSQPGTGNTEAFF,TGTGCCAGCAGCCAACCGGGGACAGGGAACACTGAAGCTTTCTTT
TRBJ1-2,TRBV5-1,few,-,CASSTSGDYGYTF,TGCGCCAGCAGCACCTCCGGAGACTATGGCTACACCTTC
TRBJ2-7,TRBV6-6,few,-,CASRRQDYEQYF,TGTGCCAGCAGACGACAGGACTACGAGCAGTACTTC
TRBJ2-3,TRBV5-5,-,TRBD2,CASSLGAGLAGSDTQYF,TGTGCCAGCAGCTTGGGGGCCGGACTAGCGGGCTCAGATACGCAGTATTTT
TRBJ1-4,TRBV4-1,-,TRBD1,CASSQDGTGGGEKLFF,TGCGCCAGCAGCCAAGATGGGACAGGGGGTGGAGAAAAACTGTTTTTT
TRBJ1-6,TRBV28,-,-,CASSSISSYNSPLHF,TGTGCCAGCAGTTCTATAAGCTCCTATAATTCACCCCTCCACTTT
TRBJ1-2,TRBV19,-,-,CASTLGSFGYTF,TGTGCCAGTACCCTTGGCTCTTTTGGCTACACCTTC
TRBJ2-5,TRBV6-1,once,-,CASSGSGQETQYF,TGTGCCAGCAGTGGGTCAGGCCAAGAGACCCAGTACTTC
TRBJ1-4,TRBV9,-,-,CASSLSGQYYEKLFF,TGTGCCAGCAGCCTCTCTGGGCAGTACTATGAAAAACTGTTTTTT
TRBJ1-6,TRBV19,once,-,CASSIKGPGAPLHF,TGTGCCAGTAGTATTAAAGGGCCAGGGGCCCCCCTCCACTTT
TRBJ1-1,TRBV6-5,-,-,CASSSPTGVGDTEAFF,TGTGCCAGCAGTTCGCCGACAGGAGTAGGAGACACTGAAGCTTTCTTT
TRBJ1-2,TRBV20-1,-,-,CSADPREYYTF,TGCAGTGCTGACCCTAGGGAGTACTACACCTTC
TRBJ1-2,TRBV12-5,-,-,CASGLVRGYTF,TGTGCTAGTGGTTTGGTGCGCGGCTACACCTTC
TRBJ2-3,TRBV7-2,-,-,CASSLERRHTQYF,TGTGCCAGCAGCTTAGAACGGCGGCATACGCAGTATTTT
TRBJ2-1,TRBV2,-,TRBD2,CASSEAWTSGGEFF,TGTGCCAGCAGTGAAGCTTGGACTAGCGGGGGTGAGTTCTTC
TRBJ1-3,TRBV6-1,-,TRBD1,CASSPGGGSGNTIYF,TGTGCCAGCAGTCCAGGGGGTGGCTCTGGAAACACCATATATTTT
TRBJ2-7,TRBV6-5,-,TRBD1,CASSSRGQGAGEQYF,TGTGCCAGCAGTTCCCGAGGACAGGGGGCAGGCGAGCAGTACTTC
TRBJ2-2,TRBV13,once,-,CASSFQGNTGELFF,TGTGCCAGCAGCTTCCAGGGTAACACCGGGGAGCTGTTTTTT
TRBJ2-4,TRBV5-1,-,TRBD2,CASSLAGDENIQYF,TGCGCCAGCAGCTTAGCGGGGGATGAAAACATTCAGTACTTC
TRBJ2-2,TRBV5-1,-,-,CASSLAGQTGELFF,TGCGCCAGCAGCTTGGCTGGACAAACCGGGGAGCTGTTTTTT
TRBJ2-5,TRBV6-5,-,TRBD2,CASSTAGLARETQYF,TGTGCCAGCAGTACCGCCGGACTAGCAAGAGAGACCCAGTACTTC
TRBJ1-3,TRBV7-9,-,-,CASSLARHIGNTIYF,TGTGCCAGCAGCTTAGCGCGACACATTGGAAACACCATATATTTT
TRBJ2-2,TRBV5-4,-,TRBD1,CASSSVDRVGHGELFF,TGTGCCAGCAGCTCTGTGGACAGGGTGGGCCACGGGGAGCTGTTTTTT
TRBJ2-7,TRBV5-1,once,-,CASSSRAGGTYEQYF,TGCGCCAGCAGCTCCCGGGCCGGTGGGACATACGAGCAGTACTTC
TRBJ2-7,TRBV6-6,once,TRBD1,CASSYPRDRGLEQYF,TGTGCCAGCAGTTACCCCCGGGACAGGGGGCTTGAGCAGTACTTC
TRBJ1-2,TRBV2,-,-,CASSEGGGIDGYTF,TGTGCCAGCAGTGAAGGAGGAGGGATAGATGGCTACACCTTC
TRBJ2-2,TRBV5-6,-,-,CASSLAGLPGELFF,TGTGCCAGCAGCTTGGCAGGGTTACCCGGGGAGCTGTTTTTT
TRBJ1-1,TRBV29-1,-,TRBD1,CSVWGKAGGLMNTEAFF,TGCAGCGTTTGGGGTAAGGCAGGGGGGTTAATGAACACTGAAGCTTTCTTT
TRBJ2-5,TRBV5-1,few,-,CASSLGGVQETQYF,TGCGCCAGCAGCTTGGGGGGGGTTCAAGAGACCCAGTACTTC
TRBJ1-2,TRBV28,-,-,CASSGRSDGYGYTF,TGTGCCAGCAGCGGGAGATCAGACGGCTATGGCTACACCTTC
TRBJ2-5,TRBV29-1,-,-,CSVEFSRGTQYF,TGCAGCGTTGAGTTCTCCCGGGGGACCCAGTACTTC
TRBJ2-2,TRBV25-1,-,-,CASNGGLLGAGELFF,TGTGCCAGCAACGGGGGGCTTTTGGGCGCCGGGGAGCTGTTTTTT
TRBJ2-5,TRBV4-1,once,TRBD1,CASSYDQGAKTQYF,TGCGCCAGCAGCTACGATCAGGGGGCGAAGACCCAGTACTTC
TRBJ2-5,TRBV6-1,-,TRBD1,CASRRQGAGLETQYF,TGTGCCAGCAGGAGACAGGGGGCTGGTTTGGAGACCCAGTACTTC
TRBJ2-7,TRBV30,-,-,CAWSFRGVAYEQYF,TGTGCCTGGAGTTTCAGGGGCGTAGCCTACGAGCAGTACTTC
TRBJ2-7,TRBV7-9,-,-,CASSPGQPSYEQYF,TGTGCCAGCAGCCCCGGACAGCCCTCCTACGAGCAGTACTTC
TRBJ2-2,TRBV6-1,-,-,CASSELGTLGLTGELFF,TGTGCCAGCAGTGAATTAGGGACACTCGGCTTAACCGGGGAGCTGTTTTTT
TRBJ2-7,TRBV6-1,-,-,CASSVAGRKPEQYF,TGTGCCAGCAGTGTCGCAGGGCGAAAACCCGAGCAGTACTTC
TRBJ1-1,TRBV19,-,TRBD1,CASSIGDRGYTEAFF,TGTGCCAGTAGTATAGGAGACAGGGGATACACTGAAGCTTTCTTT
TRBJ2-5,TRBV9,-,-,CASTRGIGETQYF,TGTGCCAGCACCAGGGGTATCGGAGAGACCCAGTACTTC
TRBJ1-6,TRBV6-5,-,-,CASNRGYNSPLHF,TGTGCCAGCAATCGAGGGTATAATTCACCCCTCCACTTT
TRBJ2-3,TRBV5-6,-,-,CASSSGTLTDTQYF,TGTGCCAGCAGCTCCGGGACTCTCACAGATACGCAGTATTTT
TRBJ1-2,TRBV25-1,few,-,CASRGTGSLGYGYTF,TGTGCCAGCAGGGGAACAGGCTCATTAGGCTATGGCTACACCTTC
TRBJ2-7,TRBV4-2,-,TRBD2,CASSQQGGPYEQYF,TGTGCCAGCAGCCAACAGGGAGGGCCCTACGAGCAGTACTTC
TRBJ2-7,TRBV2,-,-,CASSEAYNQYF,TGTGCCAGCAGTGAAGCTTACAACCAGTACTTC